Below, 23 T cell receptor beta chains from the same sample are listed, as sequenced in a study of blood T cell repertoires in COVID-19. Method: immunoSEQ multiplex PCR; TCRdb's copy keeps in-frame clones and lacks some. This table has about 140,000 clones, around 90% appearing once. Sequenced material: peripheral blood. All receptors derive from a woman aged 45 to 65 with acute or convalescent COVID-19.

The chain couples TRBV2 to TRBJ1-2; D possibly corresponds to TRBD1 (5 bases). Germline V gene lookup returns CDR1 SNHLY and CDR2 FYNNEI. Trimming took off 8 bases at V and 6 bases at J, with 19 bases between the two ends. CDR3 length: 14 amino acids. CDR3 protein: CASGDLPARDGYTF. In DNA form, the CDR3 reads TGTGCCAGCGGGGACTTACCCGCGCGGGATGGCTACACCTTC.

CDR3 in amino acids: CASNLGQESDTQYF. The CDR3 DNA reads as TGCGCCAGCAACCTTGGACAGGAATCGGATACGCAGTATTTT. The rearrangement uses TRBV5-1 and TRBJ2-3; 7 bases align to TRBD1. Unmatched junction bases numbered 10, after V lost 6 bases and J lost 6 bases. The germline V gene has CDR1 SGHRS and CDR2 YFSETQ. The CDR3 runs to 14 residues.

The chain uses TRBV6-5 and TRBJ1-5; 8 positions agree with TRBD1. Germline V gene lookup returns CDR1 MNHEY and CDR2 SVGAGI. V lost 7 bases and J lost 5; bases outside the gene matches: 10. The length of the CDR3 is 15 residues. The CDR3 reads CASKLDRGEYQPQHF. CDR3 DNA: TGTGCCAGCAAACTTGACAGGGGCGAATATCAGCCCCAGCATTTT.

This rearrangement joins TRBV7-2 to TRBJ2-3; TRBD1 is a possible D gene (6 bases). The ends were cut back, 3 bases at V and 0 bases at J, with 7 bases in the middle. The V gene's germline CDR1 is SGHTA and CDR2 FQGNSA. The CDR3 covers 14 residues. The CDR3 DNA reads TGTGCCAGCAGCTTGGGGGCTAGCACAGATACGCAGTATTTT. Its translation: CASSLGASTDTQYF.

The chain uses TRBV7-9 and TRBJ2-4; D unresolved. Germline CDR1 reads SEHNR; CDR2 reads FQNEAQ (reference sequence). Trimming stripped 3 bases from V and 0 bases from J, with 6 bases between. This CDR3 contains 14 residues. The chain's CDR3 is CASSFQLAKNIQYF. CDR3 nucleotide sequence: TGTGCCAGCAGCTTCCAACTAGCCAAAAACATTCAGTACTTC.

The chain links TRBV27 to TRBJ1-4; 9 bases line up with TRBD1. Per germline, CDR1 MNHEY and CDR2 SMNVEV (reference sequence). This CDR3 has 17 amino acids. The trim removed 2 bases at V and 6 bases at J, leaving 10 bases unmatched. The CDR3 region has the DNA TGTGCCAGCAGTTTAGGGGCACCCGGGACAGGGTATGAAAAACTGTTTTTT. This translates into CASSLGAPGTGYEKLFF.

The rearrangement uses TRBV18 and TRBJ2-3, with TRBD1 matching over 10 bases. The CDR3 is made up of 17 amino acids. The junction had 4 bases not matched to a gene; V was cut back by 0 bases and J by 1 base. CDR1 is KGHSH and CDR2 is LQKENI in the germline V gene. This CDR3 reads CASSPPRGTGGTDTQYF. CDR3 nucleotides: TGTGCCAGCTCACCACCGAGAGGGACAGGGGGCACAGATACGCAGTATTTT. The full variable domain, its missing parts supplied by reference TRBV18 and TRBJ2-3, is NAGVMQNPRHLVRRRGQEARLRCSPMKGHSHVYWYRQLPEEGLKFMVYLQKENIIDESGMPKERFSAEFPKEGPSILRIQQVVRGDSAAYFCASSPPRGTGGTDTQYFGPGTRLTVL.

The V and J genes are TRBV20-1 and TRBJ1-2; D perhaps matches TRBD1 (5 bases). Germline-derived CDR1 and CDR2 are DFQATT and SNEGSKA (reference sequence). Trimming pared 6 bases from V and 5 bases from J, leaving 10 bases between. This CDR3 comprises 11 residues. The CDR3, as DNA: TGCAGTGCCACGCCAGGGTATGGCTACACCTTC. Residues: CSATPGYGYTF.

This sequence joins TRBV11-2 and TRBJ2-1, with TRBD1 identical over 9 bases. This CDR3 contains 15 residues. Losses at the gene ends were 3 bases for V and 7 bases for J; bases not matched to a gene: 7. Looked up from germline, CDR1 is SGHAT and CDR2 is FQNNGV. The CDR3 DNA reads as TGTGCCAGCAGCTTCCGGGACAGGGAAGTAAATGAGCAGTTCTTC. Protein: CASSFRDREVNEQFF.

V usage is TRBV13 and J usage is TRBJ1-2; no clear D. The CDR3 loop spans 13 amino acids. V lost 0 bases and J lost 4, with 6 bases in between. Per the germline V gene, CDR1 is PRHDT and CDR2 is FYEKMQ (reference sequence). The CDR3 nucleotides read TGTGCCAGCAGCTTAGGGACGGGCTATGGCTACACCTTC. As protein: CASSLGTGYGYTF.

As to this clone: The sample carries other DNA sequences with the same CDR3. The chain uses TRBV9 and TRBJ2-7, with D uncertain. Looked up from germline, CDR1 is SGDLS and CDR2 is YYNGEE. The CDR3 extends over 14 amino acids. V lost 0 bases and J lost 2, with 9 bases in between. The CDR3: CASSVGQIPYEQYF. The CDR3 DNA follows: TGTGCCAGCAGCGTAGGCCAGATCCCCTACGAGCAGTACTTC.

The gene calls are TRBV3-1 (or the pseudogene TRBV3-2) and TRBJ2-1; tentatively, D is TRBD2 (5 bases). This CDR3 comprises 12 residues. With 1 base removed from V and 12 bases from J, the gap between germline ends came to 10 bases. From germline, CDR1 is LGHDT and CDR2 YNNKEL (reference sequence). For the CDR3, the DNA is TGTGCCAGCAGCCAAGGAACTAGACGGCAGTTCTTC. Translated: CASSQGTRRQFF.

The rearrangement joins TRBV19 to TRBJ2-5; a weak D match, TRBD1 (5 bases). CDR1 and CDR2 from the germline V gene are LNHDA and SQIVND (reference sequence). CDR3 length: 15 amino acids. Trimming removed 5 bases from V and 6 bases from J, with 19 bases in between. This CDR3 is CASSSSLGAEQTQYF. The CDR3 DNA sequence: TGTGCCAGTAGTTCCAGTTTAGGGGCGGAACAGACCCAGTACTTC.

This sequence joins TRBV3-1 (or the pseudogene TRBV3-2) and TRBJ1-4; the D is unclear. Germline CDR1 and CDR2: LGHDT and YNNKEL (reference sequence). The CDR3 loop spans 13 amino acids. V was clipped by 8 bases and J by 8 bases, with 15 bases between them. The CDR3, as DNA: TGTGCCAGCGGAAGTCTGGGAGAGGAAAAACTGTTTTTT. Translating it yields CASGSLGEEKLFF.

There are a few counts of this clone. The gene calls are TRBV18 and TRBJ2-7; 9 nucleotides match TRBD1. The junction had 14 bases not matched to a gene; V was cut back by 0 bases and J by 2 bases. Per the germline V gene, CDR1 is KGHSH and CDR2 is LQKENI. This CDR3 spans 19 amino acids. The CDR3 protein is CASSPPNSGGTGTPYEQYF. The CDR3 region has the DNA TGTGCCAGCTCACCACCAAATAGCGGCGGGACAGGGACTCCCTACGAGCAGTACTTC. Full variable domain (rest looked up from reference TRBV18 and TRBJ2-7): NAGVMQNPRHLVRRRGQEARLRCSPMKGHSHVYWYRQLPEEGLKFMVYLQKENIIDESGMPKERFSAEFPKEGPSILRIQQVVRGDSAAYFCASSPPNSGGTGTPYEQYFGPGTRLTVT.

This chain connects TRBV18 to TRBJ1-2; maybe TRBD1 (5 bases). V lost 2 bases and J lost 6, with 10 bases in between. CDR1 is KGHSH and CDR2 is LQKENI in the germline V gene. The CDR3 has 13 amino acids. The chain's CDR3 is CASSPGRDHGYTF. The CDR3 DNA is TGTGCCAGCTCACCAGGCAGGGATCATGGCTACACCTTC.

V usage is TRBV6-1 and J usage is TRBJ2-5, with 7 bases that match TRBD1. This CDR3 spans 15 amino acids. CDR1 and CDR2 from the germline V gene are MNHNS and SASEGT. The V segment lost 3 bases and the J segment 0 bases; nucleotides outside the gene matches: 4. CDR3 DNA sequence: TGTGCCAGCAGTGATCCGGGACAGCACCAAGAGACCCAGTACTTC. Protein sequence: CASSDPGQHQETQYF.

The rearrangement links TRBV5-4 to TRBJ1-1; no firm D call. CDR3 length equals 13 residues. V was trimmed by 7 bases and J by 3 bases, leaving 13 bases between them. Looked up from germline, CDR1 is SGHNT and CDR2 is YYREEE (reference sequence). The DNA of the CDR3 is TGTGCCAGCGGAGGGCCGGAGGACACTGAAGCTTTCTTT. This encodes CASGGPEDTEAFF. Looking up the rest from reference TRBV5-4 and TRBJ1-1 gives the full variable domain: ETGVTQSPTHLIKTRGQQVTLRCSSQSGHNTVSWYQQALGQGPQFIFQYYREEENGRGNFPPRFSGLQFPNYSSELNVNALELDDSALYLCASGGPEDTEAFFGQGTRLTVV.

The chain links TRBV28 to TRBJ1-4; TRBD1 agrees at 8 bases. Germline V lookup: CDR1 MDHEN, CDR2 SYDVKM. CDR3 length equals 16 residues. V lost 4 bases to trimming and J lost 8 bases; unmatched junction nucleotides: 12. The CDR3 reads CASSSDRGPAREKLFF. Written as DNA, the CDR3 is TGTGCCAGCAGTTCAGACAGGGGACCGGCGCGGGAAAAACTGTTTTTT. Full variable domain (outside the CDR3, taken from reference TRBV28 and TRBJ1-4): DVKVTQSSRYLVKRTGEKVFLECVQDMDHENMFWYRQDPGLGLRLIYFSYDVKMKEKGDIPEGYSVSREKKERFSLILESASTNQTSMYLCASSSDRGPAREKLFFGSGTQLSVL.

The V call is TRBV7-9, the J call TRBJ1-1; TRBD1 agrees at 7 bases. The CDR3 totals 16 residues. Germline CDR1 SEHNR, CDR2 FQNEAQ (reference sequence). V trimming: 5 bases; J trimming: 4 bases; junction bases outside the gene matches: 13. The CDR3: CASSLPTGLTGTEAFF. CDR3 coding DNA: TGTGCCAGCAGCCTCCCGACAGGGTTAACGGGCACTGAAGCTTTCTTT.

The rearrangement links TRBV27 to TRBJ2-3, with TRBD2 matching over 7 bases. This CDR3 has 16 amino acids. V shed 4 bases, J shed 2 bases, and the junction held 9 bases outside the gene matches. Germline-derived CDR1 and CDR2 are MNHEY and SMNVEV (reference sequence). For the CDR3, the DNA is TGTGCCAGCAGTTCGAGAAAACTAGCGCTCACAGATACGCAGTATTTT. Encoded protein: CASSSRKLALTDTQYF.

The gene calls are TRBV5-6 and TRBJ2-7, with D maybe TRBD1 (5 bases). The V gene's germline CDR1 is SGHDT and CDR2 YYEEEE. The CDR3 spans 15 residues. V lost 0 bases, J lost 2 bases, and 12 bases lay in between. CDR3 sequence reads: CASSLVGVIAYEQYF. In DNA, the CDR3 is TGTGCCAGCAGCTTGGTAGGGGTAATCGCCTACGAGCAGTACTTC. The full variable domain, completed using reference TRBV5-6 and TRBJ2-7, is DAGVTQSPTHLIKTRGQQVTLRCSPKSGHDTVSWYQQALGQGPQFIFQYYEEEERQRGNFPDRFSGHQFPNYSSELNVNALLLGDSALYLCASSLVGVIAYEQYFGPGTRLTVT.

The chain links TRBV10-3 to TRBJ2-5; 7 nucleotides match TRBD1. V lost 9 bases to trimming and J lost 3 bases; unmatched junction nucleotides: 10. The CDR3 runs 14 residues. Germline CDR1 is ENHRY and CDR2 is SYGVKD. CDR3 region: CAIATGSGEETQYF. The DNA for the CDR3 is TGTGCCATAGCGACAGGGTCTGGAGAAGAGACCCAGTACTTC.